This T cell receptor (beta chain) was recovered during a study of blood T cell repertoires in COVID-19. The overall study: Sites in the United States, Italy and Spain provided acute and convalescent COVID-19 samples. From T cells, B-cell-depleted T cells, or PBMCs came the material, which was cDNA or gDNA.

Trimming cost V 5 bases and J 1 base, with 18 bases left between them. This CDR3 is 18 amino acids long. CDR1 and CDR2 from the germline V gene are LNHNV and YYDKDF (reference sequence). In the authors' methods: How many nucleated cells were present was estimated from reference gene primer amplification. This table comes from immunoSEQ multiplex PCR, and its TCRdb copy is limited to in-frame clones, with some not included. The V and J calls and the clone size are those of that table, but D and trimming were determined from the DNA. The sample holds approximately 70,000 clones; roughly 85% are singletons and the top ten take 8.5% to 10%.

Sequencing was done on a sample of peripheral blood. The rearrangement links TRBV15 to TRBJ2-6; the D gene is possibly TRBD2 (6 bases). This TCR was sampled from a woman of 80 years or more with acute or convalescent COVID-19. CDR3 nucleotide sequence: TGTGCCACCAGCGGGTCTTTGCGGGGAAATTCTGGGGCCAACGTCCTGACTTTC. Encoded protein: CATSGSLRGNSGANVLTF.